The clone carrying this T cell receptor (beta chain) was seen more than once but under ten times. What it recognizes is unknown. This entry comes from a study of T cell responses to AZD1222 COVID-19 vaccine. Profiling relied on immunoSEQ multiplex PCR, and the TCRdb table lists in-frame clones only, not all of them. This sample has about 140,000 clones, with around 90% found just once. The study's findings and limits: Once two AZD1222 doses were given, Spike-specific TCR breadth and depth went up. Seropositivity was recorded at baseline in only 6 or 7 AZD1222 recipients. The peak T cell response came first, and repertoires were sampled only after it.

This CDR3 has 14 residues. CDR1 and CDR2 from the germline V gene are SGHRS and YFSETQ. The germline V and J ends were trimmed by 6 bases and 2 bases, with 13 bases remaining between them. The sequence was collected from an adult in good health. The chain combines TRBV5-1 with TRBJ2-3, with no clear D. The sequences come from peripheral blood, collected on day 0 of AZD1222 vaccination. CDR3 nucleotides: TGCGCCAGCAAACGGGCCTCATTCACAGATACGCAGTATTTT. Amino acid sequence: CASKRASFTDTQYF.